This TCR beta chain was identified in a study of cytomegalovirus exposure and HLA in healthy donors. General study findings and limits: An analysis that came later showed most CMV-associated TCR beta chains appearing HLA-restricted. DRB1 showed the most TCR associations and HLA-C the fewest in a later analysis, as rates varied by HLA locus. Among donors in an Asian-associated ancestry cluster, a later analysis reportedly found fewer N-insertions than the roughly 700-donor mean.

The germline V gene encodes CDR1 SGHTA and CDR2 FQGNSA. Trimming at V came to 5 bases and at J to 8 bases, leaving 6 bases not matched to a gene. This CDR3 is built from 13 residues. The PCR used 60 Vbeta and 13 Jbeta primers. The protocol was immunoSEQ multiplex PCR, while the TCRdb copy is restricted to in-frame clones and leaves out a portion. The sample has 120,000 or so clones, approximately 10% seen once. In the case of this clone: Its antigen is not identified.

The sample consisted of PBMCs. The clonotype comes from a woman aged 18-30 years in good health and CMV-seropositive. V gene TRBV7-2 combines with J gene TRBJ2-4, with 7 bases fitting TRBD2. Here the CDR3 reads CASSPGRVDIQYF. The CDR3 DNA sequence: TGTGCCAGCAGCCCAGGGAGGGTGGACATTCAGTACTTC.